The clone carrying this TCR beta chain was detected once. Its antigen is currently unknown. The CDR3 has 16 residues. The germline V and J ends were trimmed by 0 bases and 3 bases, with 15 bases remaining between them. Germline V gene data show CDR1 as SGHDT and CDR2 as YYEEEE. PCR primers comprised 60 Vbeta and 13 Jbeta primers. This table comes from immunoSEQ multiplex PCR, and its TCRdb copy is limited to in-frame clones, with some not included. The table shows more than 90,000 clones, with 76% occurring only once. The data were obtained in a study of cytomegalovirus exposure and HLA in healthy donors. Findings of the study overall: Later on, a genetic analysis was performed. It linked a missense variant in DCLRE1C with V- and J-gene trimming of TCR beta. Sequences of the TCR beta chain were said to predict the HLA-A and HLA-B alleles of most subjects accurately. In an earlier analysis, about 87% or about 30%: the productive usage of most TCR beta V segments. In a later analysis, a genetic analysis reported fewer productive-TCR N-insertions in an Asian-associated ancestry cluster than the cohort average.

Material: PBMCs. V and J are TRBV5-6 and TRBJ1-2; no firm D call. This sequence was found in a man aged 50 or older in good health and CMV-seropositive. CDR3: CASSLEKRNTYYGYTF. The CDR3 coding sequence is TGTGCCAGCAGCTTGGAAAAGAGGAACACTTACTATGGCTACACCTTC.